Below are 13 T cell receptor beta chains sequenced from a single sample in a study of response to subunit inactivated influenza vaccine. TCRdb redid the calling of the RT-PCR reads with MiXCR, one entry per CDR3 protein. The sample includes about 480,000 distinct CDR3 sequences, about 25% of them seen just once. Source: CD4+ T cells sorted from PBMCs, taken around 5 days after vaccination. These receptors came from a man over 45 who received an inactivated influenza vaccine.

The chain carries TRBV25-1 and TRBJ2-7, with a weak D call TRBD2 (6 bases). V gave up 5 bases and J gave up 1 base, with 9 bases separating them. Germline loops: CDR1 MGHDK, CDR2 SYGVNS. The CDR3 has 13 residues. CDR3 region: CASSSAGSYEQYF. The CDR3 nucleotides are TGTGCCAGCAGTTCCGCGGGGTCCTACGAGCAGTACTTC.

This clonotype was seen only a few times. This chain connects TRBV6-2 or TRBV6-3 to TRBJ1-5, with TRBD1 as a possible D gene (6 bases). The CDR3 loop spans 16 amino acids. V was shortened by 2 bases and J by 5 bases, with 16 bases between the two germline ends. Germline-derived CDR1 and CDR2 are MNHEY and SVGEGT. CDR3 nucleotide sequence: TGTGCCAGCAGTTACGGATGGGGCTCAGGGGATCAGCCCCAGCATTTT. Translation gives CASSYGWGSGDQPQHF.

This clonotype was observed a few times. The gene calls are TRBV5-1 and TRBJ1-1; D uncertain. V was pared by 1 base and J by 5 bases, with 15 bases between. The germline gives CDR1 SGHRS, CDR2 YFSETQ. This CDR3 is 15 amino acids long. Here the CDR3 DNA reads TGCGCCAGCAGCTTGAGCGTCGGCAGAGGAACTGAAGCTTTCTTT. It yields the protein CASSLSVGRGTEAFF.

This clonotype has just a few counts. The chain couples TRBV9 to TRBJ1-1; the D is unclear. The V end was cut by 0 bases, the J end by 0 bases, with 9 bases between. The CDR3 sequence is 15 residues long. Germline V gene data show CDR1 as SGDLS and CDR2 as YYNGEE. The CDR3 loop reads CASSVGAAMNTEAFF. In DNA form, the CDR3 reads TGTGCCAGCAGCGTAGGGGCAGCCATGAACACTGAAGCTTTCTTT.

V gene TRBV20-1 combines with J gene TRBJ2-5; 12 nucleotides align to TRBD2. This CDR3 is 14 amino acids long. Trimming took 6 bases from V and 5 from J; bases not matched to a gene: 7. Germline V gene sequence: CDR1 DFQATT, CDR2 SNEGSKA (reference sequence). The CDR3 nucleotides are TGCAGTGCAAGACTAGCGGGAGTATGGGAGACCCAGTACTTC. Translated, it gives CSARLAGVWETQYF.

CDR3 sequence reads: CASNRGGEKLFF. For the CDR3, the DNA is TGTGCCAGCAACAGGGGTGGCGAAAAACTGTTTTTT. The rearrangement joins TRBV25-1 to TRBJ1-4; the match to TRBD1 covers 7 bases. Looked up from germline, CDR1 is MGHDK and CDR2 is SYGVNS. V was pared by 7 bases and J by 8 bases, with 4 bases of the junction left unmatched. The CDR3 consists of 12 residues.

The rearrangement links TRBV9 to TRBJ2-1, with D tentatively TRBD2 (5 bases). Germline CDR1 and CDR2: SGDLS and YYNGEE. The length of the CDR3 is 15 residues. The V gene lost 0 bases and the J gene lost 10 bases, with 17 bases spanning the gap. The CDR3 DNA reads TGTGCCAGCAGCGTAGTTCCGGGGTTAAACGGGGAGCAGTTCTTC. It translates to CASSVVPGLNGEQFF.

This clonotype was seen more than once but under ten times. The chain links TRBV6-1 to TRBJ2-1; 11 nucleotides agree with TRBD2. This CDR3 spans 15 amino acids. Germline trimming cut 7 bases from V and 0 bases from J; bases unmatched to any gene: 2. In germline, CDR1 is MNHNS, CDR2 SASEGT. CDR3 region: CASKGLAVSYNEQFF. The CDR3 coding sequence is TGTGCCAGCAAGGGACTAGCGGTCTCCTACAATGAGCAGTTCTTC.

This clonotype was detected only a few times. This CDR3 is CASSPRSAADTQYF. The CDR3 DNA reads as TGTGCCAGCAGCCCCCGCTCGGCGGCAGATACGCAGTATTTT. The gene calls are TRBV7-9 and TRBJ2-3, with unresolved D. V lost 5 bases to trimming and J lost 4 bases, with 13 bases between them. CDR1 is SEHNR and CDR2 is FQNEAQ in the germline V gene (reference sequence). The CDR3 loop spans 14 amino acids.

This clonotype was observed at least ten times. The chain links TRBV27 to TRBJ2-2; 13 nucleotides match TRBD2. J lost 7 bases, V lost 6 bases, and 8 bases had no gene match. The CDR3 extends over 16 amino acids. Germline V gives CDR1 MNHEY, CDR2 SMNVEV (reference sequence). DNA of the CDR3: TGTGCCAGCAGACCCACTAGCGGGAGGGCCTTCGGGGAGCTGTTTTTT. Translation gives CASRPTSGRAFGELFF.

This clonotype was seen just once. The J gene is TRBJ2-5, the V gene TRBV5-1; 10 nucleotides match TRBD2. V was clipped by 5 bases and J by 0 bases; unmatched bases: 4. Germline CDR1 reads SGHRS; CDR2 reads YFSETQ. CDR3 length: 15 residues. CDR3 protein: CASSRSGGDQETQYF. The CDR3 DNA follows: TGCGCCAGCAGTAGGAGCGGGGGGGACCAAGAGACCCAGTACTTC. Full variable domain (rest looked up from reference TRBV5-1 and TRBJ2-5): KAGVTQTPRYLIKTRGQQVTLSCSPISGHRSVSWYQQTPGQGLQFLFEYFSETQRNKGNFPGRFSGRQFSNSRSEMNVSTLELGDSALYLCASSRSGGDQETQYFGPGTRLLVL.

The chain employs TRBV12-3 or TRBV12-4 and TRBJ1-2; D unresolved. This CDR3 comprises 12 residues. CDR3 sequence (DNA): TGTGCTGTAGGAACATTTGACTATGGCTACACCTTC. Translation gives CAVGTFDYGYTF.

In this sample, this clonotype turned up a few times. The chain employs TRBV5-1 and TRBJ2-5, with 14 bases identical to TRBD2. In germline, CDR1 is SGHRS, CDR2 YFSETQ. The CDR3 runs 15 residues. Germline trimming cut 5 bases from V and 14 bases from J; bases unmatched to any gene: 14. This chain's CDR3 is CASSSAGTSGRAIYF. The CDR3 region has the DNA TGCGCCAGCAGTTCCGCCGGGACTAGCGGGAGAGCAATATACTTC.